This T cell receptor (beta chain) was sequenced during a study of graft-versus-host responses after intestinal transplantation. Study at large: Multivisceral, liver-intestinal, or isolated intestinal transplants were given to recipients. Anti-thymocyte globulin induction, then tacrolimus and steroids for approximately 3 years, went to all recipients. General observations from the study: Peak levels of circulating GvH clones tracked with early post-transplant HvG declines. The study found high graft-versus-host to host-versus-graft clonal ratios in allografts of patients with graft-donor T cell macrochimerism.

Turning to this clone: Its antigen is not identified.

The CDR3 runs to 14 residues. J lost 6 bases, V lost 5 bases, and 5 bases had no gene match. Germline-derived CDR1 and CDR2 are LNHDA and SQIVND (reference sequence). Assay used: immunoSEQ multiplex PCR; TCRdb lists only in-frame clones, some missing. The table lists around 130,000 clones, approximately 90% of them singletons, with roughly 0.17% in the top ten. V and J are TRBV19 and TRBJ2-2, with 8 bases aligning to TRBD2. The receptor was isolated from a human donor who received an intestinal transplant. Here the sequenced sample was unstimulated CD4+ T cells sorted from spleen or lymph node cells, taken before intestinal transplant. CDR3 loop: CASSYGGGPGELFF. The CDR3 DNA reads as TGTGCCAGTAGTTACGGGGGGGGCCCCGGGGAGCTGTTTTTT.